Shown below are 12 T cell receptor beta chains from a single sample sequenced in a study of blood T cell repertoires in COVID-19. Measured with immunoSEQ multiplex PCR; TCRdb has only the in-frame clones, and not every one. The sample lists approximately 94,000 clones, 88% occurring once. Source material: peripheral blood. These receptors were taken from a woman of 80 years or more with active COVID-19.

V is TRBV28 and J is TRBJ2-7, with D unresolved. CDR1 is MDHEN and CDR2 is SYDVKM in the germline V gene. The CDR3 is made up of 12 amino acids. Trimming left V 5 bases short and J 4 bases short, with 9 bases between. The CDR3 protein is CASSPYPYEQYF. In DNA, the CDR3 is TGTGCCAGCAGTCCCTATCCTTACGAGCAGTACTTC.

The chain is built from TRBV28 and TRBJ2-7; TRBD2 agrees at 8 bases. The length of the CDR3 is 15 residues. The trim removed 6 bases at V and 1 base at J, leaving 8 bases unmatched. Germline V lookup: CDR1 MDHEN, CDR2 SYDVKM. The CDR3 bases are TGTGCCAGCAGCTCCAGCGGGAGTTATTCCTACGAGCAGTACTTC. Its protein product is CASSSSGSYSYEQYF.

The J gene is TRBJ1-2, the V gene TRBV4-2; TRBD1 aligns across 10 bases. CDR1 and CDR2 (germline): LGHNA, YNFKEQ. CDR3 size: 18 residues. After removal of 1 base from V and 5 bases from J, the junction contained 13 bases not matched to a gene. The CDR3 here is CASSQAIGWDRGGYGYTF. The CDR3 DNA is TGTGCCAGCAGCCAAGCTATCGGGTGGGACAGGGGAGGGTATGGCTACACCTTC.

V is TRBV19 and J is TRBJ1-5, with D possibly matching TRBD1 (6 bases). Trimming pared 5 bases from V and 3 bases from J, leaving 17 bases between. Looked up from germline, CDR1 is LNHDA and CDR2 is SQIVND (reference sequence). The CDR3 contains 16 residues. This chain's CDR3 is CASSVPGRGVNQPQHF. Here the CDR3 DNA reads TGTGCCAGTAGTGTTCCGGGCAGGGGAGTCAATCAGCCCCAGCATTTT.

The genes are TRBV7-6 and TRBJ2-7; 9 positions match TRBD2. The CDR3 consists of 17 residues. The germline CDR1 and CDR2 sequences are SGHVS and FNYEAQ. Trimming cost V 1 base and J 2 bases; bases outside gene matches: 9. CDR3 nucleotide sequence: TGTGCCAGCAGCTTAGGTCCCCTAGCGGGATCGGCCTACGAGCAGTACTTC. Amino acids: CASSLGPLAGSAYEQYF.

This clone appeared a single time. The chain joins TRBV6-2 or TRBV6-3 to TRBJ2-5, with D possibly matching TRBD2 (5 bases). The germline V and J ends were trimmed by 2 bases and 3 bases, with 16 bases remaining between them. The CDR3 loop spans 16 amino acids. The germline V gene has CDR1 MNHEY and CDR2 SVGEGT. The CDR3, as DNA: TGTGCCAGCAGTTACGGAGGAGCCATAGGAGAAGAGACCCAGTACTTC. This codes for CASSYGGAIGEETQYF.

This clone was counted a few times. The rearrangement uses TRBV28 and TRBJ1-2, with 8 bases matching TRBD1. This CDR3 region has 14 residues. J was trimmed by 7 bases and V by 6 bases; bases with no gene match: 10. CDR1 MDHEN and CDR2 SYDVKM come from the germline V gene. The CDR3 region has the DNA TGTGCCAGCAGGGCATCGGACAGGGTTGGTGGCTACACCTTC. Amino acid sequence: CASRASDRVGGYTF.

As DNA, the CDR3 is TGTGCCAGCAGCCACTTCGGGGGCAATCAGCCCCAGCATTTT. This translates into CASSHFGGNQPQHF. This rearrangement joins TRBV27 to TRBJ1-5, with D uncertain. From germline, CDR1 is MNHEY and CDR2 SMNVEV (reference sequence). The CDR3 loop spans 14 amino acids. V was shortened by 6 bases and J by 2 bases, with 11 bases between the two germline ends.

V is TRBV11-1 and J is TRBJ2-2; D gene uncertain. The CDR3 consists of 15 residues. V lost 4 bases to trimming and J lost 4 bases, with 13 bases between them. Germline V gives CDR1 SGHAT, CDR2 FQDESV (reference sequence). The CDR3 is CASSSAGVSTGELFF. CDR3 nucleotides: TGTGCCAGCAGCTCCGCCGGAGTTTCCACCGGGGAGCTGTTTTTT.

The CDR3 DNA follows: TGTGCCACCACGGGACGGGATTCATACAATGAGCAGTTCTTC. The encoded protein is CATTGRDSYNEQFF. The chain joins TRBV7-9 to TRBJ2-1; TRBD1 or TRBD2 may be the D gene (5 bases each). Germline values: CDR1 SEHNR, CDR2 FQNEAQ (reference sequence). With 10 bases removed from V and 4 bases from J, the gap between germline ends came to 17 bases. The CDR3 totals 14 residues. Together with reference TRBV7-9 and TRBJ2-1, the CDR3 gives the full variable domain: DTGVSQNPRHKITKRGQNVTFRCDPISEHNRLYWYRQTLGQGPEFLTYFQNEAQLEKSRLLSDRFSAERPKGSFSTLEIQRTEQGDSAMYLCATTGRDSYNEQFFGPGTRLTVL.

This rearrangement joins TRBV14 to TRBJ2-1, with 10 bases matching TRBD2. Germline V gives CDR1 SGHDN, CDR2 FVKESK. The ends lost 3 bases at V and 12 bases at J; junction bases unmatched: 11. The CDR3 runs 15 residues. CDR3 in DNA: TGTGCCAGCAGCCAGCTAGCGGGAGTGTCAAGCGTGCAGTTCTTC. This translates into CASSQLAGVSSVQFF.

The chain uses TRBV5-1 and TRBJ1-4; 7 bases line up with TRBD1. The CDR3 contains 17 residues. CDR1 and CDR2 (germline): SGHRS, YFSETQ. V trimming: 0 bases; J trimming: 0 bases; junction bases outside the gene matches: 5. CDR3 nucleotide sequence: TGCGCCAGCAGCTTGGGTAGTCAGGGGGCAACTAATGAAAAACTGTTTTTT. Translated: CASSLGSQGATNEKLFF.